The entry that follows covers one T cell receptor (beta chain) sequence. This record belongs to a study of cytomegalovirus exposure and HLA in healthy donors. The CDR3 runs to 14 residues. The PCR had 60 Vbeta and 13 Jbeta primers. The method was immunoSEQ multiplex PCR; TCRdb's version includes in-frame clones alone and lacks a portion of them. The sample lists 150,000 to 200,000 clones, roughly 87% seen once, with about 4% in the top ten. Sequenced input: PBMCs. The TCR originated in a man between 50 and 59 years old in good health and CMV-seropositive. The rearrangement uses TRBV12-2 and TRBJ2-3; the table names TRBD2, a call not compared with the DNA. TRBV12-2 is a known pseudogene. CDR3 DNA: TGTGCAGTTGGGGGAGGACAAAGCACAGATACGCAGTATTTT. This translates into CAVGGGQSTDTQYF.